This T cell receptor beta chain was recovered during a study of T cells after yellow fever vaccination. MiXCR, applied by TCRdb to the 5' RACE reads, yields one record per CDR3 protein. Of approximately 160,000 distinct CDR3 sequences listed, 9.3% were seen once; the top ten hold about a third. In its sample, this clonotype was seen many times. Its antigen is unidentified. The CDR3 sequence is 16 residues long. Germline CDR1 is SGHRS and CDR2 is YFSETQ. V lost 2 bases and J 1 base, leaving 12 bases between the germline ends. General study results and limits: Post-booster samples contained most primary-vaccination clones (more than 95% CD4, about 87% CD8). When the response was secondary, it was weaker but reached its peak faster, day 5 versus 15. There was a small share of clonotypes that showed up in both the CD4 and CD8 compartments. Bulk-population clonotypes that are abundant could appear as contaminants in FACS-sorted repertoires.

This TCR came from a man aged 18 to 29 who received the YFV17D yellow fever vaccine. Specimen: CD8+ T cells sorted from PBMCs, collected 45 days after the yellow fever booster vaccination. The chain uses TRBV5-1 and TRBJ2-2; possible D gene TRBD2, 5 bases. This chain's CDR3 is CASSFYQGRNTGELFF. The CDR3 nucleotides are TGCGCCAGCAGCTTTTATCAAGGGAGGAACACCGGGGAGCTGTTTTTT.